The source of this T cell receptor (beta chain) is a study of T-cell memory formation after mild COVID-19. Study overall: Most TCR clusters belonged to a single donor.

V trimming: 3 bases; J trimming: 4 bases; junction bases outside the gene matches: 5. CDR1 and CDR2 from the germline V gene are SGHRS and YFSETQ. The CDR3 consists of 14 residues. Points from the study as a whole: Contracting clones from day 15 to 85 showed balanced CD4/CD8; later expanders favored CD4+. Certain responding clones were present in pre-infection memory, suggesting participation of cross-reactive memory.

This clonotype came up many times. Its matching antigen is unknown. 5'RACE, which relied on constant-segment primers, yielded TCR alpha and TCR beta cDNA libraries carrying sample barcodes and UMIs. TCRdb passed the 5' RACE reads through MiXCR, listing each CDR3 protein once. The sample comprises approximately 480,000 distinct CDR3 sequences, 15% to 20% of which are singletons, and roughly 12% rests with the top ten. The material sequenced was PBMCs or a T cell subset sorted from them (not recorded which). This receptor was identified in an adult woman who had mild COVID-19 (a few samples of this study predate the infection). Cell type and time point are not known. The chain uses TRBV5-1 and TRBJ2-3; TRBD1 agrees at 7 bases. The CDR3 DNA reads as TGCGCCAGCAGCTCCGGACAGGTGTCAGATACGCAGTATTTT. Protein: CASSSGQVSDTQYF.